These 22 T cell receptor beta chains originate from one sample sequenced in a study of persistence of HIV-infected CD4 T cells. The libraries were made with immunoSEQ version 4 in survey mode. This table comes from immunoSEQ multiplex PCR, and its TCRdb copy is limited to in-frame clones, with some not included. The table includes about 45,000 clones, 90% detected once. Anti-CD3/anti-CD28 beads served as a nonspecific positive control stimulus. CD4+ T cells upregulating both CD40 ligand and CD69 were sorted as responding cells. For these receptors, no antigen is known. This specimen consisted of CD4+ T cells sorted from PBMCs after approximately 19-hour stimulation, obtained from a patient who received antiretroviral therapy. The receptors originated from an adult woman with HIV who was CMV-seropositive.

V gene TRBV7-8 combines with J gene TRBJ2-1, with a tentative D call TRBD2 (7 bases). Germline lookup yields CDR1 SGHVS and CDR2 FQNEAQ. This CDR3 is built from 15 residues. V lost 3 bases and J lost 7, with 16 bases in between. CDR3 bases: TGTGCCAGCAGCTTCGCGGGGGCTTCCGGGAATGAGCAGTTCTTC. It specifies CASSFAGASGNEQFF.

This sequence joins TRBV6-5 and TRBJ2-7, with TRBD1 identical over 10 bases. V lost 7 bases and J lost 2; bases outside the gene matches: 5. This CDR3 contains 14 residues. Germline CDR1 is MNHEY and CDR2 is SVGAGI. CDR3 protein: CASKRGQGTYEQYF. The CDR3 DNA sequence: TGTGCCAGCAAACGGGGACAGGGGACCTACGAGCAGTACTTC.

The J gene is TRBJ1-4, the V gene TRBV7-9; D remains ambiguous. This CDR3 region has 15 residues. V lost 5 bases, J lost 0 bases, and 10 bases lay in between. The germline V gene encodes CDR1 SEHNR and CDR2 FQNEAQ (reference sequence). In nucleotides, the CDR3 is TGTGCCAGCAGCCGTGGACCGTCAACTAATGAAAAACTGTTTTTT. Its translation: CASSRGPSTNEKLFF. Using reference TRBV7-9 and TRBJ1-4 for the parts outside the CDR3, the full variable domain is DTGVSQNPRHKITKRGQNVTFRCDPISEHNRLYWYRQTLGQGPEFLTYFQNEAQLEKSRLLSDRFSAERPKGSFSTLEIQRTEQGDSAMYLCASSRGPSTNEKLFFGSGTQLSVL.

This clone was observed a handful of times. The gene calls are TRBV6-5 and TRBJ1-5, with D possibly TRBD1 on 6 matching bases. Germline loops: CDR1 MNHEY, CDR2 SVGAGI. V lost 4 bases and J 4 bases, leaving 17 bases between the germline ends. The CDR3 is 16 amino acids. The CDR3 region has the DNA TGTGCCAGCAGTTTCCAAACCAGGGGTCCAAATCAGCCCCAGCATTTT. It codes for CASSFQTRGPNQPQHF.

The chain recombines TRBV3-1 (or the pseudogene TRBV3-2) with TRBJ2-2; D ambiguous. This CDR3 is 14 amino acids long. V was pared by 5 bases and J by 1 base, with 8 bases between. Germline lookup yields CDR1 LGHDT and CDR2 YNNKEL (reference sequence). The CDR3 DNA reads TGTGCCAGCAGCTACTCAGGGAACACCGGGGAGCTGTTTTTT. This codes for CASSYSGNTGELFF.

J is TRBJ1-5 and V is TRBV27, with D tentatively TRBD1 (6 bases). In germline, CDR1 is MNHEY, CDR2 SMNVEV (reference sequence). This CDR3 comprises 15 residues. The germline V and J ends were trimmed by 0 bases and 9 bases, with 15 bases remaining between them. For the CDR3, the DNA is TGTGCCAGCAGTTTATCGGGGGGCAGGGGCACGCCCCAGCATTTT. Protein sequence: CASSLSGGRGTPQHF.

The chain combines TRBV6-5 with TRBJ1-2; the match to TRBD1 covers 9 bases. The CDR3 consists of 13 residues. V lost 8 bases to trimming and J lost 5 bases; unmatched junction nucleotides: 6. Germline loops: CDR1 MNHEY, CDR2 SVGAGI. CDR3 DNA: TGTGCCAGCCGGGACAGGGTGTGGTATGGCTACACCTTC. This translates into CASRDRVWYGYTF.

The V and J genes are TRBV7-2 and TRBJ1-1, with TRBD1 identical over 9 bases. Germline V gene sequence: CDR1 SGHTA, CDR2 FQGNSA. This CDR3 is 14 amino acids long. Unmatched junction bases numbered 8, after V lost 6 bases and J lost 6 bases. The CDR3 nucleotides are TGTGCCAGCAGGCAACAGGGGGCGATCGCTGAAGCTTTCTTT. It codes for CASRQQGAIAEAFF.

This clone came up once. The DNA of the CDR3 is TGTGCCAGCAGCTCTTCCGGGACAGGGGGCGTACTTCAGCCCCAGCATTTT. It encodes CASSSSGTGGVLQPQHF. V and J are TRBV5-6 and TRBJ1-5; TRBD1 aligns across 12 bases. CDR3 length equals 17 residues. The germline CDR1 and CDR2 sequences are SGHDT and YYEEEE. Losses at the gene ends were 3 bases for V and 6 bases for J; bases not matched to a gene: 10.

The V call is TRBV29-1, the J call TRBJ1-2, with a possible D match to TRBD1 (5 bases). The V and J ends lost 6 bases and 8 bases respectively, with 13 bases between them. There are 11 residues in the CDR3. Germline V CDR1 and CDR2: SQVTM, ANQGSEA. The CDR3 spells CSVGDGLGYTF. In nucleotides, the CDR3 is TGCAGCGTGGGGGACGGTTTGGGCTACACCTTC.

The V gene is TRBV30, the J gene TRBJ1-5; 7 bases fit TRBD1. CDR3 length: 16 residues. Per the germline V gene, CDR1 is GTSNPN and CDR2 is SVGIG (reference sequence). Trimming took 3 bases from V and 2 from J; bases not matched to a gene: 10. The chain's CDR3 is CAWSTPGGTGNQPQHF. The CDR3 DNA reads as TGTGCCTGGAGCACACCAGGGGGTACGGGCAATCAGCCCCAGCATTTT.

The chain carries TRBV4-1 and TRBJ2-1; possibly TRBD2 for D (7 bases). Germline V CDR1 and CDR2: MGHRA, YSYEKL. The CDR3 loop spans 13 amino acids. The V end lost 5 bases, the J end lost 6 bases, and 11 bases lay between the germline ends. CDR3 in DNA: TGCGCCAGCAGCGGGAGGGGGGGCAATGAGCAGTTCTTC. It encodes CASSGRGGNEQFF.

The J gene is TRBJ2-3, the V gene TRBV5-1; D is undetermined. V was pared by 1 base and J by 1 base, with 10 bases between. Germline V lookup: CDR1 SGHRS, CDR2 YFSETQ. The CDR3 has 15 residues. The DNA for the CDR3 is TGCGCCAGCAGCTTGTCGGTTGAGGGCACAGATACGCAGTATTTT. Its protein is CASSLSVEGTDTQYF.

The chain has TRBV18 and TRBJ1-4; 8 bases are a match to TRBD1. V gave up 3 bases and J gave up 4 bases; unmatched junction bases: 19. The CDR3 runs to 20 residues. The germline CDR1 and CDR2 sequences are KGHSH and LQKENI. The CDR3 DNA reads as TGTGCCAGCTCACCCTCTCCGACTTCAGGGGGCCAATCGAATAATGAAAAACTGTTTTTT. Protein sequence: CASSPSPTSGGQSNNEKLFF.

This chain connects TRBV27 to TRBJ1-2; D possibly corresponds to TRBD1 (5 bases). The V and J ends lost 3 bases and 5 bases respectively, with 13 bases between them. In germline, CDR1 is MNHEY, CDR2 SMNVEV (reference sequence). The CDR3 loop spans 14 amino acids. This CDR3 is CASSFDIEGYGYTF. The CDR3 DNA sequence: TGTGCCAGCAGTTTCGACATTGAGGGGTATGGCTACACCTTC.

J is TRBJ1-3 and V is TRBV9; possible D gene TRBD1, 5 bases. V lost 10 bases, J lost 6 bases, and 14 bases lay in between. CDR1 SGDLS and CDR2 YYNGEE come from the germline V gene. The CDR3 loop spans 12 amino acids. CDR3 sequence reads: CALQGEENTIYF. The DNA for the CDR3 is TGTGCCTTGCAGGGAGAAGAAAACACCATATATTTT. Drawing the rest from reference TRBV9 and TRBJ1-3, the complete variable domain is DSGVTQTPKHLITATGQRVTLRCSPRSGDLSVYWYQQSLDQGLQFLIQYYNGEERAKGNILERFSAQQFPDLHSELNLSSLELGDSALYFCALQGEENTIYFGEGSWLTVV.

The genes are TRBV7-8 and TRBJ1-1; no clear D gene. V was pared by 5 bases and J by 7 bases, with 11 bases between. Germline V gene data show CDR1 as SGHVS and CDR2 as FQNEAQ. The CDR3 has 12 residues. The CDR3 region is CASSPGIGEAFF. The CDR3 DNA reads as TGTGCCAGCAGCCCGGGGATTGGTGAAGCTTTCTTT. The entire variable domain, with the rest obtained from reference TRBV7-8 and TRBJ1-1, is as follows: GAGVSQSPRYKVAKRGQDVALRCDPISGHVSLFWYQQALGQGPEFLTYFQNEAQLDKSGLPSDRFFAERPEGSVSTLKIQRTQQEDSAVYLCASSPGIGEAFFGQGTRLTVV.

V usage is TRBV6-5 and J usage is TRBJ2-4; 12 positions agree with TRBD2. Trimming removed 6 bases from V and 7 bases from J; junction bases left unmatched: 7. The germline CDR1 and CDR2 sequences are MNHEY and SVGAGI. The CDR3 contains 15 residues. CDR3 coding DNA: TGTGCCAGCAGCGCCGGACTAGCGGGAAGGAACATTCAGTACTTC. This gives the protein CASSAGLAGRNIQYF.

The chain recombines TRBV24-1 with TRBJ2-3; TRBD2 aligns across 13 bases. The ends lost 8 bases at V and 6 bases at J; junction bases unmatched: 7. This CDR3 contains 15 residues. CDR1 KGHDR and CDR2 SFDVKD come from the germline V gene. The CDR3 region is CATTTSGGASDTQYF. The DNA of the CDR3 is TGTGCCACCACCACTAGCGGGGGGGCTTCCGATACGCAGTATTTT.

This chain links TRBV7-3 with TRBJ2-1; no clear D gene. This CDR3 comprises 14 residues. Trimming removed 4 bases from V and 5 bases from J, with 12 bases in between. Germline CDR1 is SGHTA and CDR2 is FQGTGA. The CDR3 DNA follows: TGTGCCAGCAGCTCCCGCCTTGGGGACAATGAGCAGTTCTTC. Protein: CASSSRLGDNEQFF. The variable domain in full, completed from reference TRBV7-3 and TRBJ2-1, reads GAGVSQTPSNKVTEKGKYVELRCDPISGHTALYWYRQSLGQGPEFLIYFQGTGAADDSGLPNDRFFAVRPEGSVSTLKIQRTERGDSAVYLCASSSRLGDNEQFFGPGTRLTVL.

The V and J genes are TRBV24-1 and TRBJ2-3; 9 bases fit TRBD2. The J segment lost 3 bases and the V segment lost 2 bases, leaving 8 bases of the junction unmatched. The CDR3 runs to 17 residues. CDR1 is KGHDR and CDR2 is SFDVKD in the germline V gene. CDR3 sequence reads: CATSDSAGGRGTDTQYF. CDR3 nucleotide sequence: TGTGCCACCAGTGATTCCGCGGGCGGGAGGGGGACAGATACGCAGTATTTT.

The chain recombines TRBV4-2 with TRBJ2-3, with 9 bases aligning to TRBD2. The CDR3 loop spans 17 amino acids. Germline lookup yields CDR1 LGHNA and CDR2 YNFKEQ. V shed 4 bases and J 2 bases; nucleotides not matched to a gene: 10. CDR3 sequence reads: CASSLPQIAGDTDTQYF. The CDR3 region has the DNA TGTGCCAGCAGCCTACCACAAATAGCGGGGGACACAGATACGCAGTATTTT.